This T cell receptor beta chain was sequenced during a study of shared clonotypes between healthy human individuals. Study summary: The cohort had two women and a few men, ages 18 to 49. General observations from the study: Generally, naive subsets (rather than memory subsets) showed larger estimated richness.

The germline V gene encodes CDR1 MNHEY and CDR2 SVGAGI. This CDR3 has 14 amino acids. Deletions cut 2 bases from V and 0 bases from J, with 7 bases between. Sequencing was performed with immunoSEQ multiplex PCR; in TCRdb, only in-frame clones are kept and a portion is missing. The data show 1.5 million to 2.5 million clones, 85% to 95% seen once. Naive-designated CD8 cells lacked CD45RO, were positively enriched for CCR7, and omitted terminally differentiated effector memory CD45RA+ cells. In regard to this clone: As yet, its antigen is unknown.

The source material was naive CD8+ T cells sorted from blood. The receptor's source is a man younger than 30 in good health. The chain employs TRBV6-5 and TRBJ1-2; no clear D. CDR3 nucleotides: TGTGCCAGCAGTTACAACGGAGCTAACTATGGCTACACCTTC. Residues: CASSYNGANYGYTF.